The 28 T cell receptor beta chains in this list originate from one sample, sequenced in a study of regulatory T cells in long-lasting Graves disease (dated by TCRdb to the early 2020s). Library method: multiplex PCR. TCRdb shows the sequencer as Illumina HiSeq 4000. CDR3 regions were amplified by Arm-PCR with iRepertoire HTBI primers to construct TCR beta libraries. TCRdb trimmed the raw reads at Q25, called clones with MiXCR and kept productive beta chains. Every entry covers one CDR3 protein and lists the most common genes and DNA from its rows. The table for this sample lists about 660,000 distinct CDR3 sequences; about 30% of them were counted only once. Jointly, the top ten make up 40% to 50% of the sample. The sample's time point, from its label and the paper: persistent/refractory GD, antithyroid drugs over 5 years with positive TRAb. RNA was extracted from PBMCs in TRIzol for both TCR sequencing and RNA sequencing.

The sequences come from peripheral blood mononuclear cells (PBMCs), collected when the disease was refractory, from a patient treated with antithyroid drugs. The receptors derive from a female donor with Graves disease.

This chain joins TRBV7-2 and TRBJ1-5, with a possible D match to TRBD1 (5 bases). In germline, CDR1 is SGHTA, CDR2 FQGNSA. Trimming took 2 bases from V and 9 from J, leaving 14 bases between them. CDR3 length: 14 amino acids. CDR3 DNA sequence: TGTGCCAGCAGCTTAAGGGACGTACTGTGGCCCCAGCATTTT. It encodes CASSLRDVLWPQHF.

The rearrangement joins TRBV20-1 to TRBJ1-1; unclear D gene. V was cut by 3 bases and J by 1 base, with 9 bases left in between. This CDR3 contains 13 residues. Germline V CDR1 and CDR2: DFQATT, SNEGSKA (reference sequence). CDR3 coding DNA: TGCAGTGCTAGTGCGACCGAGAACACTGAAGCTTTCTTT. This translates into CSASATENTEAFF.

This clonotype was recorded at least ten times. The genes are TRBV6-1 and TRBJ2-2; D is uncertain. Germline values: CDR1 MNHNS, CDR2 SASEGT. V lost 8 bases, J lost 2 bases, and 3 bases lay in between. The CDR3 has 11 residues. CDR3: CASGNTGELFF. The CDR3 bases are TGTGCCAGCGGCAACACCGGGGAGCTGTTTTTT.

This clonotype was recorded many times. The chain has TRBV12-3 or TRBV12-4 and TRBJ1-2; no firm D call. Trimming shortened V by 2 bases and J by 4 bases, and 14 bases separated the two germline ends. The CDR3 contains 15 residues. The CDR3 sequence is CASSLRRQAIYGYTF. The CDR3, as DNA: TGTGCCAGCAGTTTACGGAGGCAGGCCATCTATGGCTACACCTTC.

The chain recombines TRBV12-3 or TRBV12-4 with TRBJ1-1; D call uncertain. V dropped 4 bases and J dropped 4 bases, with 10 bases sitting between them. The CDR3 has 13 amino acids. CDR3 DNA: TGTGCCAGCAGTTCCCGGGATGGCACTGAAGCTTTCTTT. It codes for CASSSRDGTEAFF.

The sample holds a few counts of this clonotype. The CDR3 region is CAISPQGLGTEAFF. DNA of the CDR3: TGTGCCATCAGCCCTCAGGGGTTAGGTACTGAAGCTTTCTTT. The chain has TRBV10-3 and TRBJ1-1; weak D call: TRBD1 (6 bases). Germline values: CDR1 ENHRY, CDR2 SYGVKD. This CDR3 has 14 residues. V shed 6 bases and J shed 5 bases, with 16 bases lying between them.

J is TRBJ2-7 and V is TRBV2; 8 nucleotides align to TRBD2. Germline V lookup: CDR1 SNHLY, CDR2 FYNNEI. V trimming: 3 bases; J trimming: 3 bases; junction bases outside the gene matches: 1. CDR3 size: 13 residues. The CDR3 region is CASSDLAGYEQYF. The CDR3 DNA follows: TGTGCCAGCAGTGATCTAGCGGGCTACGAGCAGTACTTC.

The J gene is TRBJ2-7, the V gene TRBV28; possible D gene TRBD1, 6 bases. V lost 5 bases, J lost 4 bases, and 12 bases lay in between. Germline V CDR1 and CDR2: MDHEN, SYDVKM. CDR3 length equals 13 residues. CDR3 in DNA: TGTGCCAGCAGTCCCCGGGACATTTACGAGCAGTACTTC. Its protein product is CASSPRDIYEQYF.

This clonotype was seen many times. This sequence joins TRBV12-3 or TRBV12-4 and TRBJ1-1, with a possible D match to TRBD1 (5 bases). V shed 5 bases and J shed 0 bases, with 10 bases lying between them. This CDR3 comprises 14 residues. CDR3 nucleotide sequence: TGTGCCAGCAGTGAGACAGTCCTGAACACTGAAGCTTTCTTT. Protein: CASSETVLNTEAFF.

This clonotype was detected only a few times. The chain combines TRBV5-1 with TRBJ2-7; tentative D call: TRBD1 (5 bases). The germline V gene has CDR1 SGHRS and CDR2 YFSETQ. V gave up 5 bases and J gave up 7 bases, with 16 bases separating them. This CDR3 is built from 13 residues. In DNA, the CDR3 is TGCGCCAGCAGAAGCGACAGTTCCGATGAGCAGTACTTC. It is translated as CASRSDSSDEQYF. Full variable domain (outside the CDR3, taken from reference TRBV5-1 and TRBJ2-7): KAGVTQTPRYLIKTRGQQVTLSCSPISGHRSVSWYQQTPGQGLQFLFEYFSETQRNKGNFPGRFSGRQFSNSRSEMNVSTLELGDSALYLCASRSDSSDEQYFGPGTRLTVT.

V gene TRBV7-2 combines with J gene TRBJ2-3; TRBD1 might be the D (6 bases). Looked up from germline, CDR1 is SGHTA and CDR2 is FQGNSA. The CDR3 extends over 15 amino acids. V was shortened by 4 bases and J by 3 bases, with 14 bases between the two germline ends. CDR3 region: CASSSQGLSTDTQYF. CDR3 nucleotides: TGTGCCAGCAGCTCGCAGGGGCTATCGACAGATACGCAGTATTTT.

This clonotype was picked up a small number of times. The chain links TRBV20-1 to TRBJ1-5; a possible D gene is TRBD1 (6 bases). Trimming took 3 bases from V and 7 from J, leaving 13 bases between them. Germline V lookup: CDR1 DFQATT, CDR2 SNEGSKA (reference sequence). This CDR3 has 13 residues. CDR3 nucleotide sequence: TGCAGTGCTAGTGTGGGGGCAGGACAGCCCCAGCATTTT. It yields the protein CSASVGAGQPQHF.

This clonotype was counted at least ten times. The V and J genes are TRBV11-2 and TRBJ1-1; D may be TRBD1 (5 bases). Per the germline V gene, CDR1 is SGHAT and CDR2 is FQNNGV. The CDR3 totals 16 residues. Trimming cost V 5 bases and J 0 bases, with 16 bases left between them. The CDR3 nucleotides read TGTGCCAGCAGCGACCTGGGGCAGGCCATGAACACTGAAGCTTTCTTT. Translated, it gives CASSDLGQAMNTEAFF.

This clonotype has ten or more counts. The chain carries TRBV6-1 and TRBJ1-5, with 8 positions matching TRBD1. J was trimmed by 3 bases and V by 8 bases; bases with no gene match: 3. This CDR3 is built from 13 residues. The germline V gene has CDR1 MNHNS and CDR2 SASEGT. Written as DNA, the CDR3 is TGTGCCAGCTCGGACAGGGACAATCAGCCCCAGCATTTT. As protein: CASSDRDNQPQHF.

This clonotype was seen a few times. The chain recombines TRBV3-1 with TRBJ1-4; TRBD1 aligns across 7 bases. With V trimmed by 6 bases and J by 4 bases, 8 bases remained unmatched. This CDR3 has 15 residues. Germline CDR1 is LGHDT and CDR2 is YNNKEL (reference sequence). The CDR3 reads CASSKRGGLNEKLFF. CDR3 sequence (DNA): TGTGCCAGCAGTAAACGAGGGGGCCTTAATGAAAAACTGTTTTTT.

This chain links TRBV28 with TRBJ1-5, with 7 bases identical to TRBD1. Germline V gives CDR1 MDHEN, CDR2 SYDVKM. The CDR3 consists of 14 residues. The V segment lost 4 bases and the J segment 5 bases; nucleotides outside the gene matches: 5. The CDR3 coding sequence is TGTGCCAGCAGTTCCCCAGGGGGGTATCAGCCCCAGCATTTT. Translation: CASSSPGGYQPQHF.

V is TRBV28 and J is TRBJ1-5; D call uncertain. The CDR3 consists of 12 residues. Germline values: CDR1 MDHEN, CDR2 SYDVKM. Trimming took off 8 bases at V and 8 bases at J, with 13 bases between the two ends. The CDR3 bases are TGTGCCAGCCACGGGGTAGACGAGCCCCAGCATTTT. Translating gives CASHGVDEPQHF.

CDR3 amino acids: CASSFREANEKLFF. The CDR3 region has the DNA TGTGCCAGCAGTTTCCGGGAAGCTAATGAAAAACTGTTTTTT. J is TRBJ1-4 and V is TRBV28; D unresolved. The CDR3 extends over 14 amino acids. The V and J ends lost 3 bases and 3 bases respectively, with 8 bases between them. CDR1 is MDHEN, CDR2 SYDVKM, per germline.

Only a few counts were recorded for this clonotype. The chain is built from TRBV12-3 or TRBV12-4 and TRBJ2-7, with 10 bases lining up with TRBD2. This CDR3 contains 12 residues. Trimming took 5 bases from V and 12 from J; bases not matched to a gene: 7. The CDR3 nucleotides are TGTGCCAGCAGTACCTTAGCGGGAGGTTTGTACTTC. Protein: CASSTLAGGLYF.

This chain links TRBV12-3 or TRBV12-4 with TRBJ1-1; TRBD1 matches 7 bases. Trimming cost V 7 bases and J 10 bases; bases outside gene matches: 9. This CDR3 comprises 12 residues. CDR3 bases: TGTGCCAGCACCACCGGGACAGTCGCAGCTTTCTTT. It codes for CASTTGTVAAFF.

The rearrangement uses TRBV24-1 and TRBJ2-5; D tentatively fits TRBD1 or TRBD2 (5 bases each). Trimming removed 5 bases at V and 10 bases at J, with 10 bases between. The CDR3 is made up of 11 amino acids. Germline CDR1 reads KGHDR; CDR2 reads SFDVKD. DNA for the CDR3: TGTGCCACCAGTGCTGGGGGAAACCAGTACTTC. It yields the protein CATSAGGNQYF.

This clonotype was found a few times. V usage is TRBV20-1 and J usage is TRBJ1-1; TRBD1 might be the D (5 bases). Germline CDR1 reads DFQATT; CDR2 reads SNEGSKA (reference sequence). The CDR3 covers 14 residues. V was pared by 5 bases and J by 0 bases, with 13 bases between. The CDR3 loop reads CSAQMGTMNTEAFF. DNA for the CDR3: TGCAGTGCTCAGATGGGGACCATGAACACTGAAGCTTTCTTT.

The chain uses TRBV19 and TRBJ1-1, with D hard to call. V shed 4 bases and J shed 4 bases, with 10 bases lying between them. The CDR3 runs 13 residues. Germline V CDR1 and CDR2: LNHDA, SQIVND (reference sequence). The CDR3 sequence: CASSTVARTEAFF. The CDR3, as DNA: TGTGCCAGTAGTACGGTGGCCCGCACTGAAGCTTTCTTT.

This clonotype was recorded a few times. The chain links TRBV29-1 to TRBJ1-2; D possibly corresponds to TRBD1 (5 bases). Trimming removed 4 bases at V and 2 bases at J, with 14 bases between. This CDR3 is built from 14 residues. Germline CDR1 reads SQVTM; CDR2 reads ANQGSEA. CDR3 protein: CSVGGLGPNYGYTF. The CDR3 region has the DNA TGCAGCGTTGGGGGTCTGGGGCCGAACTATGGCTACACCTTC.

This clonotype was seen repeatedly, ten times or more. The V gene is TRBV2, the J gene TRBJ1-1; D is unresolved. CDR1 and CDR2 from the germline V gene are SNHLY and FYNNEI. CDR3 length: 12 residues. V was cut by 3 bases and J by 3 bases, with 5 bases left in between. The CDR3, as DNA: TGTGCCAGCAGTGACTCTTACACTGAAGCTTTCTTT. It encodes CASSDSYTEAFF.

In this sample, this clonotype turned up once. This rearrangement joins TRBV11-2 to TRBJ2-7; weak D call: TRBD1 (5 bases). Deletions cut 4 bases from V and 7 bases from J, with 17 bases between. CDR1 is SGHAT and CDR2 is FQNNGV in the germline V gene. The CDR3 sequence is 14 residues long. The CDR3 protein is CASSSGSGLGEQYF. For the CDR3, the DNA is TGTGCCAGCAGCTCTGGGTCAGGGTTGGGGGAGCAGTACTTC.

This clonotype appeared many times. The CDR3 DNA sequence: TGTGCCGGAAAACGGGACCTTAGCAATCAGCCCCAGCATTTT. Translated: CAGKRDLSNQPQHF. The chain combines TRBV28 with TRBJ1-5; D might be TRBD1 (5 bases). The CDR3 is 14 amino acids. Germline lookup yields CDR1 MDHEN and CDR2 SYDVKM. Trimming took off 11 bases at V and 0 bases at J, with 14 bases between the two ends. The variable domain in full, completed from reference TRBV28 and TRBJ1-5, reads DVKVTQSSRYLVKRTGEKVFLECVQDMDHENMFWYRQDPGLGLRLIYFSYDVKMKEKGDIPEGYSVSREKKERFSLILESASTNQTSMYLCAGKRDLSNQPQHFGDGTRLSIL.

The V and J genes are TRBV5-1 and TRBJ2-7; D assignment may be TRBD1 or TRBD2 (5 bases each). V gave up 1 base and J gave up 6 bases, with 17 bases separating them. Germline loops: CDR1 SGHRS, CDR2 YFSETQ. There are 15 residues in the CDR3. The CDR3 protein is CASSLLGRGLGEQYF. In DNA form, the CDR3 reads TGCGCCAGCAGCTTGTTGGGACGCGGTTTAGGCGAGCAGTACTTC. The complete variable domain, with remaining parts taken from reference TRBV5-1 and TRBJ2-7, reads KAGVTQTPRYLIKTRGQQVTLSCSPISGHRSVSWYQQTPGQGLQFLFEYFSETQRNKGNFPGRFSGRQFSNSRSEMNVSTLELGDSALYLCASSLLGRGLGEQYFGPGTRLTVT.